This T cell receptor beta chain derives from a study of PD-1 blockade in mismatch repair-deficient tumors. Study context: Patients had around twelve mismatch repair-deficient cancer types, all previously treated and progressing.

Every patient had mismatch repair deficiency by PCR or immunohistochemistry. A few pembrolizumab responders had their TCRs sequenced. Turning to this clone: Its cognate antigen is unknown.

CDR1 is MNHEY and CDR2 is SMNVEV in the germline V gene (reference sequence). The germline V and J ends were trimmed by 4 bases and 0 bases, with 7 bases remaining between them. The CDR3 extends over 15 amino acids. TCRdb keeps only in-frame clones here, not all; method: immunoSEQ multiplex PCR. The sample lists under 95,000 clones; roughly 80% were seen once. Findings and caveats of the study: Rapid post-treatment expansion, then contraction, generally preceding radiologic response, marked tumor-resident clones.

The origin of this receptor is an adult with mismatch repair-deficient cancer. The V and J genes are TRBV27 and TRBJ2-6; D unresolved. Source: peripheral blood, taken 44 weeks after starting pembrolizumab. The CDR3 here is CASSSLFSGANVLTF. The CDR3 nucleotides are TGTGCCAGCAGTTCTCTCTTCTCTGGGGCCAACGTCCTGACTTTC.